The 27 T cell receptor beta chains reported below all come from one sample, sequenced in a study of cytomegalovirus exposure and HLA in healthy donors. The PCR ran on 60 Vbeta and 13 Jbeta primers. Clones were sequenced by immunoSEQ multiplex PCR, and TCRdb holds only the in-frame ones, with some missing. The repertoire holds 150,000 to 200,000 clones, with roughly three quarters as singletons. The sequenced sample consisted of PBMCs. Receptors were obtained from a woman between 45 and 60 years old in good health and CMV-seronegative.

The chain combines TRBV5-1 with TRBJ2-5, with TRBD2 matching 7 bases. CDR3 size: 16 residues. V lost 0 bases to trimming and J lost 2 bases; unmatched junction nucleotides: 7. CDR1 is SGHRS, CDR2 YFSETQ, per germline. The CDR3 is CASSLELTSLQETQYF. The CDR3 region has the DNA TGCGCCAGCAGCTTGGAGTTGACTAGCCTACAAGAGACCCAGTACTTC.

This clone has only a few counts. CDR3 in DNA: TGTGCCAGCAGCACCGGGACAGGGGCTTCACCCCTCCACTTT. Protein: CASSTGTGASPLHF. V gene TRBV7-2 combines with J gene TRBJ1-6, with TRBD1 matching over 10 bases. Looked up from germline, CDR1 is SGHTA and CDR2 is FQGNSA. The CDR3 consists of 14 residues. The junction had 4 bases not matched to a gene; V was cut back by 5 bases and J by 9 bases.

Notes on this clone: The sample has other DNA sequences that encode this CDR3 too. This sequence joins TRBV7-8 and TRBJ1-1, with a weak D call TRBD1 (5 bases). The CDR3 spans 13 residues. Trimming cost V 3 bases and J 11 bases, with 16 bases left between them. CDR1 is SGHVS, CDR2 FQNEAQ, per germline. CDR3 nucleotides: TGTGCCAGCAGCTTCCAGGGAGGGGTCTTTGCTTTCTTT. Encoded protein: CASSFQGGVFAFF.

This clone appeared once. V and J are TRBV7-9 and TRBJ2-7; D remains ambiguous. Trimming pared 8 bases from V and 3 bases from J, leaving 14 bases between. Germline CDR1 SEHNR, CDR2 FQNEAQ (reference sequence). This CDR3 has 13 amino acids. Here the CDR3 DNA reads TGTGCCAGCCTCGGTAGAACGGGCTACGAGCAGTACTTC. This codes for CASLGRTGYEQYF.

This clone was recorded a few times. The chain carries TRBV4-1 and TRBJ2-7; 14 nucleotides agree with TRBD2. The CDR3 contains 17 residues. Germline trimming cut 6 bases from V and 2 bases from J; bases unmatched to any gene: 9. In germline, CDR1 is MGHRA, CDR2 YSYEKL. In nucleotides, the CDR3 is TGCGCCAGCAGTCAACCGGGACTAGCGGGGGATCCCTACGAGCAGTACTTC. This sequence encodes CASSQPGLAGDPYEQYF.

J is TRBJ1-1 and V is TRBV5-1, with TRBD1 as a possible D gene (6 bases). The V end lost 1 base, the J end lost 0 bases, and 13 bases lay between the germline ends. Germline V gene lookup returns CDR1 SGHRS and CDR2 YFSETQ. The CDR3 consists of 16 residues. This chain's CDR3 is CASSLITGPLNTEAFF. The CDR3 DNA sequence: TGCGCCAGCAGCTTGATTACAGGGCCCCTGAACACTGAAGCTTTCTTT.

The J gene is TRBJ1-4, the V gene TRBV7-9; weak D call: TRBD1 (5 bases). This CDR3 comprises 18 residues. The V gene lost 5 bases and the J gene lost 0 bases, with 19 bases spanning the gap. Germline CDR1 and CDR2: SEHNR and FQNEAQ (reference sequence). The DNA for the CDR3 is TGTGCCAGCAGCAATCGACCGGGACTATCCTCAACTAATGAAAAACTGTTTTTT. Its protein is CASSNRPGLSSTNEKLFF.

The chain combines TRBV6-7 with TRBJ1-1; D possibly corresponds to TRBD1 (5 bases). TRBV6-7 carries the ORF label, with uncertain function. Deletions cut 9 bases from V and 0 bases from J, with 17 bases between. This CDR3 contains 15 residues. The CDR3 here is CASLKGAEMNTEAFF. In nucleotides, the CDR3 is TGTGCCAGTCTTAAAGGGGCGGAAATGAACACTGAAGCTTTCTTT.

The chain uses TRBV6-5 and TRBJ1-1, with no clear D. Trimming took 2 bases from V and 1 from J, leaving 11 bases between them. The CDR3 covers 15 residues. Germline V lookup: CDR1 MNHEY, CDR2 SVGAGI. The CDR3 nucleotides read TGTGCCAGCAGTTACCGGGGTAGAGAGAACACTGAAGCTTTCTTT. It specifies CASSYRGRENTEAFF.

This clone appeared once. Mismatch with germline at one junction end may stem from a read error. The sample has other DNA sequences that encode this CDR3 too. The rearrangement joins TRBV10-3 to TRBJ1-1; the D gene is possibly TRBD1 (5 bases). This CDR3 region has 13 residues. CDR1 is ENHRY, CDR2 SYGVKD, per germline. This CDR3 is CATGRTSNTEAFF. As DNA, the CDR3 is TGTGCCACCGGACGGACATCGAACACTGAGGCTTTCTTT.

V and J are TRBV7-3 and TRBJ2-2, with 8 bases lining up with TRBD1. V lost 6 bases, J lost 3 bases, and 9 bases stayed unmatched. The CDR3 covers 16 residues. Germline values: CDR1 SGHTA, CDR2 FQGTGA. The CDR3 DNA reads TGTGCCAGCAGTAAGACAGGGGCGAGGGACACCGGGGAGCTGTTTTTT. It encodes CASSKTGARDTGELFF.

As DNA, the CDR3 is TGCGCCAGCAGCTTGGGTAGCGGGGGGGCCGTGGGCACAGATACGCAGTATTTT. Its protein product is CASSLGSGGAVGTDTQYF. The chain has TRBV5-1 and TRBJ2-3; 11 bases line up with TRBD2. CDR3 length equals 18 residues. The junction had 7 bases not matched to a gene; V was cut back by 0 bases and J by 1 base. Germline CDR1 and CDR2: SGHRS and YFSETQ.

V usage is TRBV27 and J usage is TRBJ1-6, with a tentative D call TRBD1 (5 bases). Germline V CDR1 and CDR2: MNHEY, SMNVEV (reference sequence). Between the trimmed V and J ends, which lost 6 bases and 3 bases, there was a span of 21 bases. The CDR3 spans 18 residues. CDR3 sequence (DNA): TGTGCCAGCAGGCTCTGGGGGGATCGGGCCAACTATAATTCACCCCTCCACTTT. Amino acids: CASRLWGDRANYNSPLHF.

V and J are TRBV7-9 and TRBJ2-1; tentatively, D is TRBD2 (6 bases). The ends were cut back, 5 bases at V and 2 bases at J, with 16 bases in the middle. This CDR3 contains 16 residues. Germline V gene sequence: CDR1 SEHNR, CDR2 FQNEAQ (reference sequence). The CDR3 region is CASSRRRERAYNEQFF. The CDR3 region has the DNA TGTGCCAGCAGCCGAAGGAGGGAAAGGGCCTACAATGAGCAGTTCTTC.

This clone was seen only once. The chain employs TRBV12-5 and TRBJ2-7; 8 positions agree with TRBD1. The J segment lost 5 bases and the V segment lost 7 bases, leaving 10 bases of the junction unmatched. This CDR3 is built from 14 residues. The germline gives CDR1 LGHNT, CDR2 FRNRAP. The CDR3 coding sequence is TGTGCTAGTGCTATCGGGACAGGTGGGGACGAGCAGTACTTC. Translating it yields CASAIGTGGDEQYF.

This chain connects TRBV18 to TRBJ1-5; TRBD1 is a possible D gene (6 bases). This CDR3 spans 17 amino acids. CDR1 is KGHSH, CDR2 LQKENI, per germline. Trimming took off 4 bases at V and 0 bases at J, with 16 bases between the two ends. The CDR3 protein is CASSLRDKGYSNQPQHF. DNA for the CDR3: TGTGCCAGCTCACTCCGGGACAAGGGGTATAGCAATCAGCCCCAGCATTTT.

The CDR3 region is CASSPPESLKNIQYF. The CDR3 DNA reads TGTGCCAGCTCACCACCGGAGAGTCTCAAAAACATTCAGTACTTC. The genes are TRBV18 and TRBJ2-4; D is ambiguous. V shed 0 bases and J shed 3 bases, with 9 bases lying between them. The CDR3 runs 15 residues. CDR1 is KGHSH, CDR2 LQKENI, per germline.

The CDR3, as DNA: TGTGCCAGCAGACGAAACGAGGCCGGCAATGAGCAGTTCTTC. As protein: CASRRNEAGNEQFF. This chain uses TRBV6-5 with TRBJ2-1; D is ambiguous. Germline V gene sequence: CDR1 MNHEY, CDR2 SVGAGI. Trimming took off 6 bases at V and 6 bases at J, with 15 bases between the two ends. There are 14 residues in the CDR3.

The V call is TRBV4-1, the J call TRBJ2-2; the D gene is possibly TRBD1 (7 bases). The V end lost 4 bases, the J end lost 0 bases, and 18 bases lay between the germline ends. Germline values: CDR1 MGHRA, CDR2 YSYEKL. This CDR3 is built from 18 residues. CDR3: CASSPLGGGAANTGELFF. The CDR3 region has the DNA TGCGCCAGCAGCCCGTTAGGAGGGGGCGCAGCGAACACCGGGGAGCTGTTTTTT.

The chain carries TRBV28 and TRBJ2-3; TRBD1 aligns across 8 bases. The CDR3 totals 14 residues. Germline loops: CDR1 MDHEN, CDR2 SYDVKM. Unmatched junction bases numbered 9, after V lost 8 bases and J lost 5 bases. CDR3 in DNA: TGTGCCAGCTCTAGACAGGGGAAAGGAGATACGCAGTATTTT. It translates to CASSRQGKGDTQYF.

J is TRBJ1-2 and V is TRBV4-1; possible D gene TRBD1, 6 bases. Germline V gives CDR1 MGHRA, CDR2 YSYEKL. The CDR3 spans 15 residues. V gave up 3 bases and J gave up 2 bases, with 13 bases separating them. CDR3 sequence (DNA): TGCGCCAGCAGCCATTCACAGGGTCTCAACTATGGCTACACCTTC. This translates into CASSHSQGLNYGYTF.

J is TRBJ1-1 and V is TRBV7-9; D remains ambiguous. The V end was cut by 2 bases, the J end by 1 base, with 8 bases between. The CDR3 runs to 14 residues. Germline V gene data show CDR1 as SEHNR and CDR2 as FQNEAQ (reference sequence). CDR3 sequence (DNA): TGTGCCAGCAGCTTACAGGCAGGGAACACTGAAGCTTTCTTT. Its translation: CASSLQAGNTEAFF.

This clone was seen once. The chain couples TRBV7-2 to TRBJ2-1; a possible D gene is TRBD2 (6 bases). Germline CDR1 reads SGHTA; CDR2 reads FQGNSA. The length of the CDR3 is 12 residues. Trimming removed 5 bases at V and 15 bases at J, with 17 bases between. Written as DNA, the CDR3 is TGTGCCAGCAGCCCCTCGGGGGTCTCTCTGTTCTTC. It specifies CASSPSGVSLFF.

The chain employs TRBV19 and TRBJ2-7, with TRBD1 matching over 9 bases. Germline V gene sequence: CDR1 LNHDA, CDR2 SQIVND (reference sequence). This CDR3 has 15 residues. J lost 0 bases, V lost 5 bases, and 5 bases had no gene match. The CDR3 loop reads CASSPETGGSYEQYF. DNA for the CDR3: TGTGCCAGTAGTCCAGAGACAGGGGGCTCCTACGAGCAGTACTTC.

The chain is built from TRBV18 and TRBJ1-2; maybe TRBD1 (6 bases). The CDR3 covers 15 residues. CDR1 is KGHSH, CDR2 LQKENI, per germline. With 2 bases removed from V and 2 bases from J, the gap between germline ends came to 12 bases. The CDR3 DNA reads TGTGCCAGCTCACCAAACCCAGGGGAAAACTATGGCTACACCTTC. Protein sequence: CASSPNPGENYGYTF.

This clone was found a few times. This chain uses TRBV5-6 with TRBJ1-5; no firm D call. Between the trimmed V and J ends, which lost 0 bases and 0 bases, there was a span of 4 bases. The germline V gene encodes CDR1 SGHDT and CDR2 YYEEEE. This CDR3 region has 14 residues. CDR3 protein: CASSLGRSNQPQHF. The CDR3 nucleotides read TGTGCCAGCAGCTTGGGTCGTAGCAATCAGCCCCAGCATTTT.

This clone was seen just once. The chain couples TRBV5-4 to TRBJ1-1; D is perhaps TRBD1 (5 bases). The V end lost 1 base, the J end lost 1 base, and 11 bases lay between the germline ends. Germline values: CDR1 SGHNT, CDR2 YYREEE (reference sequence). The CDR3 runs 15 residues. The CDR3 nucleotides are TGTGCCAGCAGCTTGCCTGGCGGGGGGAACACTGAAGCTTTCTTT. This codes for CASSLPGGGNTEAFF.